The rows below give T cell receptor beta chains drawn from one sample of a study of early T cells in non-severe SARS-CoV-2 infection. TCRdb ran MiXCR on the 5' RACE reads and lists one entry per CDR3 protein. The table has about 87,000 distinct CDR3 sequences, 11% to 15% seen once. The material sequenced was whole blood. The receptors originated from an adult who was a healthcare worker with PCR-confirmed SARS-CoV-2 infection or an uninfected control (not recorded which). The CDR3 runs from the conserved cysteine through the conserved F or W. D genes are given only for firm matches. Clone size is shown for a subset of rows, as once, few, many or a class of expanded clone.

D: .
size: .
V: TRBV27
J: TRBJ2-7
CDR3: CASSFSWSSSYEQYF
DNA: TGTGCCAGCAGTTTCTCGTGGAGTAGTAGCTACGAGCAGTACTTC

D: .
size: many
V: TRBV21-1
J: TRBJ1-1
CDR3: CASSKPRRRRTEAFF
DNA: TGTGCCAGCAGCAAACCACGTCGGAGGAGGACTGAAGCTTTCTTT

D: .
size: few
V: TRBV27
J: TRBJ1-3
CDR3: CASSLSPGSGNTIYF
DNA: TGTGCCAGCAGTTTATCTCCGGGGTCTGGAAACACCATATATTTT

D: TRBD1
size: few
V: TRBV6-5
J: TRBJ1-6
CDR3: CASSPTGARGSPLHF
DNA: TGTGCCAGCAGTCCTACAGGGGCGCGAGGGTCACCCCTCCACTTT

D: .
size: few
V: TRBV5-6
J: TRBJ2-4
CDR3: CASSLQGLAKNIQYF
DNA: TGTGCCAGCAGTTTACAGGGTTTGGCCAAAAACATTCAGTACTTC

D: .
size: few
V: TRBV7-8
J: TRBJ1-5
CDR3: CASSPYIGRAGDSNQPQHF
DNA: TGTGCCAGCAGCCCTTACATAGGAAGGGCAGGGGATAGCAATCAGCCCCAGCATTTT

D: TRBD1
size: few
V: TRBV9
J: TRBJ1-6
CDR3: CASSVAGQGNSPLHF
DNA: TGTGCCAGCAGCGTAGCGGGACAGGGGAATTCACCCCTCCACTTT

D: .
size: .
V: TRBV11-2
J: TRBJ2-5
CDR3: CASSLDGPTQYF
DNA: TGTGCCAGCAGCTTAGACGGACCGACCCAGTACTTC

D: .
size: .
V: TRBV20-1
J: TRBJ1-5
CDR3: CSARIPGTFSNQPQHF
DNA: TGCAGTGCTAGAATCCCCGGGACATTTAGCAATCAGCCCCAGCATTTT

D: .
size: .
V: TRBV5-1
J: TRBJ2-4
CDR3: CATTNRTEIAKNIQYF
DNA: TGCGCCACCACAAATAGGACAGAAATAGCCAAAAACATTCAGTACTTC

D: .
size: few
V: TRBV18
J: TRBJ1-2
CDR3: CASSLTGGDYGYTF
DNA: TGTGCCAGCTCGCTGACAGGAGGGGACTATGGCTACACCTTC

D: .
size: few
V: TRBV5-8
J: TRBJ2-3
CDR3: CASSLGGNTQYF
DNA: TGTGCCAGCAGCTTGGGAGGAAATACGCAGTATTTT

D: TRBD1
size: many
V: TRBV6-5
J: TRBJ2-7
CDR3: CASTGQGRSYEQYF
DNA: TGTGCCAGCACCGGACAGGGCAGGTCCTACGAGCAGTACTTC

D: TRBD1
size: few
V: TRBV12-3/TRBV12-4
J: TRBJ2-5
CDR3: CASRPGQGGETQYF
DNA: TGTGCCAGCAGGCCGGGACAGGGGGGGGAGACCCAGTACTTC

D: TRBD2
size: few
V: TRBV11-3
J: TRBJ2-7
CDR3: CASSRGTSQAEQYF
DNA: TGTGCCAGCAGCCGGGGGACTAGTCAGGCCGAGCAGTACTTC

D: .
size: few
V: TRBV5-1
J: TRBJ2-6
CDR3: CASSSGGTGHGANVLTF
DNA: TGCGCCAGCAGCTCCGGAGGCACAGGGCACGGGGCCAACGTCCTGACTTTC

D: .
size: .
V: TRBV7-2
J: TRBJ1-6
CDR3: CASSLGGTNSPLHF
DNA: TGTGCCAGCAGCTTAGGGGGCACAAATTCACCCCTCCACTTT

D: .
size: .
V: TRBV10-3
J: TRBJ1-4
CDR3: CAISTDRNNEKLFF
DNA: TGTGCCATCAGTACCGACAGAAATAATGAAAAACTGTTTTTT

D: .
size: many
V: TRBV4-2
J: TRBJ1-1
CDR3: CASSQGADTEAFF
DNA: TGTGCCAGCAGCCAGGGGGCCGACACTGAAGCTTTCTTT

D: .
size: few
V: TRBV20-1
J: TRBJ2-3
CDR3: CSVSSYQGTDTQYF
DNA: TGCAGTGTTAGCAGCTACCAAGGGACAGATACGCAGTATTTT

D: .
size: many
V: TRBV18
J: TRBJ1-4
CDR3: CASSPPGGVNEKLFF
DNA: TGTGCCAGCTCACCACCAGGTGGGGTGAACGAAAAACTGTTTTTT

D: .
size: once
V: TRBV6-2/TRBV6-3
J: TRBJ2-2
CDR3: CASSFERPLGTYGELFF
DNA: TGTGCCAGCAGTTTTGAACGACCCCTCGGGACATACGGGGAGCTGTTTTTT

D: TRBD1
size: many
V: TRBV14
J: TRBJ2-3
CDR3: CASSLLGQGLTDTQYF
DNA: TGTGCCAGCAGCCTTCTGGGACAGGGGTTGACAGATACGCAGTATTTT

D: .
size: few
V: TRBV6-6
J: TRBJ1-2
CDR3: CASTRDFYGYTF
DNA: TGTGCCAGCACCAGGGACTTCTATGGCTACACCTTC

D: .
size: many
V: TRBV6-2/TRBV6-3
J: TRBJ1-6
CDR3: CASRDGQSLHF
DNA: TGTGCCAGCAGGGACGGACAGTCCCTCCACTTT

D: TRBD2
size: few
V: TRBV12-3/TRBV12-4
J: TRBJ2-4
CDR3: CASSLVGSGGAKNIQYF
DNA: TGTGCCAGCAGTTTGGTGGGGAGCGGGGGGGCCAAAAACATTCAGTACTTC

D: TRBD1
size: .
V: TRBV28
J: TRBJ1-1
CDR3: CASSTTGEEAEAFF
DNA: TGTGCCAGCAGCACGACAGGGGAAGAGGCTGAAGCTTTCTTT

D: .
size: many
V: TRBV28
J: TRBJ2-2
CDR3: CASSLDKLLTGELFF
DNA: TGTGCCAGCAGTTTAGACAAGCTGCTCACCGGGGAGCTGTTTTTT

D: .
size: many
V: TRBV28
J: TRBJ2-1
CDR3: CASSILQGGNEQFF
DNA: TGTGCCAGCAGTATCCTTCAAGGGGGCAATGAGCAGTTCTTC

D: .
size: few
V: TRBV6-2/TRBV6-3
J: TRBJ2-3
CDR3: CASSKSRLGTDTQYF
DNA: TGTGCCAGCAGCAAGTCTCGTCTCGGCACAGATACGCAGTATTTT

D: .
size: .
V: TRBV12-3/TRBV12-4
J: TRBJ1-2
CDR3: CASSLEGRYGYTF
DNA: TGTGCCAGCAGTTTAGAGGGGCGCTATGGCTACACCTTC

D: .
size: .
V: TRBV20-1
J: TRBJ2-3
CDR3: CSAKLDGSKGPTDTQYF
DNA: TGCAGTGCTAAATTAGACGGCTCAAAGGGACCCACAGATACGCAGTATTTT

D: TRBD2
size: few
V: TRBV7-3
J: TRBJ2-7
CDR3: CASSLTTSGGTVSYEQYF
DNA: TGTGCCAGCAGCTTAACGACTAGCGGGGGGACTGTATCCTACGAGCAGTACTTC

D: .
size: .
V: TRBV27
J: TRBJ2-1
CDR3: CASSLGRGNEQFF
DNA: TGTGCCAGCAGTTTAGGGAGAGGCAATGAGCAGTTCTTC

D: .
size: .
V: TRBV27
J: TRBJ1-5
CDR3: CASSPVGATSSNQPQHF
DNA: TGTGCCAGCAGTCCCGTCGGGGCAACTTCTAGCAATCAGCCCCAGCATTTT

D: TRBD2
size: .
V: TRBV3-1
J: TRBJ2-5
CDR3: CASSQDPPRGDQETQYF
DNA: TGTGCCAGCAGCCAAGATCCCCCCCGGGGGGACCAAGAGACCCAGTACTTC

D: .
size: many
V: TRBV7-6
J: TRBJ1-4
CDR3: CASSLELGEKLFF
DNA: TGTGCCAGCAGCTTAGAGCTGGGTGAAAAACTGTTTTTT

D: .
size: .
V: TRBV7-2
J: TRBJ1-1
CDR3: CASSLERWTEAFF
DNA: TGTGCCAGCAGCTTAGAGAGGTGGACTGAAGCTTTCTTT

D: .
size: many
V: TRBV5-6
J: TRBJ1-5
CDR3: CASSLSKGPQHF
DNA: TGTGCCAGCAGCTTGAGTAAGGGGCCCCAGCATTTT

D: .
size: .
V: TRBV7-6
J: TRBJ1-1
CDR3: CASRFDSINTEAFF
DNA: TGTGCCAGCAGATTCGACAGTATCAACACTGAAGCTTTCTTT

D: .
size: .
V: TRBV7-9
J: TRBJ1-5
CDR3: CASSRTRNQPQHF
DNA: TGTGCCAGCAGCCGCACCCGCAATCAGCCCCAGCATTTT

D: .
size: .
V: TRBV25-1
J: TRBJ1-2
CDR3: CASSRSYGYTF
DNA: TGTGCCAGCAGTAGATCCTATGGCTACACCTTC

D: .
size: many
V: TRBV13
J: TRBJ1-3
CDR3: CASSLGDRPSGNTIYF
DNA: TGTGCCAGCAGCTTAGGTGACAGGCCCTCTGGAAACACCATATATTTT

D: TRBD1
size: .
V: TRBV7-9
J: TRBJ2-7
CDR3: CASSLGVRTGDSYEQYF
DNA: TGTGCCAGCAGCTTAGGGGTACGGACAGGGGACAGTTACGAGCAGTACTTC

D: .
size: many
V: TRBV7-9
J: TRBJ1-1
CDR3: CASSLAGSYTEAFF
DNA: TGTGCCAGCAGCTTAGCCGGTTCTTACACTGAAGCTTTCTTT